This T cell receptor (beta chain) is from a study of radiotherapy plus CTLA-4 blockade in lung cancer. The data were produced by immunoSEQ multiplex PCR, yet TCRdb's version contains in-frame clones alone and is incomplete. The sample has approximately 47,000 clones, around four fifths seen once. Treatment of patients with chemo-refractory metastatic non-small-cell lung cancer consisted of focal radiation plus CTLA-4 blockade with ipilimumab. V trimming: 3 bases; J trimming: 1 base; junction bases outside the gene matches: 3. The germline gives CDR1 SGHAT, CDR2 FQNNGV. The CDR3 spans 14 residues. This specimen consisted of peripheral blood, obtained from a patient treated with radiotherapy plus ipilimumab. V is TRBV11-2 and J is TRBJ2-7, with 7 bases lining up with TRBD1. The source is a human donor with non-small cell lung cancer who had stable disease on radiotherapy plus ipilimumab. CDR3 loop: CASSLDRTSYEQYF. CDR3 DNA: TGTGCCAGCAGCTTGGACAGGACATCCTACGAGCAGTACTTC.